The 23 T cell receptor beta chains given below trace back to one sample, sequenced in a study of cytomegalovirus exposure and HLA in healthy donors. The PCR was carried out with 60 Vbeta primers and 13 Jbeta primers. TCRdb keeps only in-frame clones here, not all; method: immunoSEQ multiplex PCR. The sample lists 200,000 or so clones; roughly 84% were seen once. Sequences were obtained from PBMCs. Receptor source: a woman in her forties or fifties in good health and CMV-seropositive.

CDR3 DNA: TGTGCCAGCAGCCAACCGACAGGGGACTATGGCTACACCTTC. Translation: CASSQPTGDYGYTF. V usage is TRBV4-2 and J usage is TRBJ1-2; 8 positions agree with TRBD1. The CDR3 runs to 14 residues. Germline CDR1 and CDR2: LGHNA and YNFKEQ. V trimming: 2 bases; J trimming: 3 bases; junction bases outside the gene matches: 2.

This clone was counted once. This chain connects TRBV7-6 to TRBJ2-7; possible D gene TRBD2, 5 bases. CDR1 SGHVS and CDR2 FNYEAQ come from the germline V gene. This CDR3 region has 16 residues. V lost 3 bases, J lost 2 bases, and 17 bases lay in between. The CDR3 here is CASSLLASRGPYEQYF. In nucleotides, the CDR3 is TGTGCCAGCAGCTTGCTAGCTTCCCGGGGTCCCTACGAGCAGTACTTC. Supplemented by reference TRBV7-6 and TRBJ2-7, the full variable domain reads GAGVSQSPRYKVTKRGQDVALRCDPISGHVSLYWYRQALGQGPEFLTYFNYEAQQDKSGLPNDRFSAERPEGSISTLTIQRTEQRDSAMYRCASSLLASRGPYEQYFGPGTRLTVT.

The chain couples TRBV6-6 to TRBJ2-5; 10 nucleotides line up with TRBD2. CDR3 length: 15 amino acids. Trimming cost V 2 bases and J 5 bases; bases outside gene matches: 5. The germline V gene encodes CDR1 MNHNY and CDR2 SVGAGI (reference sequence). The CDR3, as DNA: TGTGCCAGCAGTTACCCGGCTAGCGGGGGTGAGACCCAGTACTTC. It yields the protein CASSYPASGGETQYF.

V usage is TRBV27 and J usage is TRBJ2-1; tentative D call: TRBD2 (6 bases). In germline, CDR1 is MNHEY, CDR2 SMNVEV (reference sequence). With 5 bases removed from V and 0 bases from J, the gap between germline ends came to 8 bases. There are 14 residues in the CDR3. CDR3 DNA sequence: TGTGCCAGCAGTCGGGGGAGCTCCTACAATGAGCAGTTCTTC. Translating it yields CASSRGSSYNEQFF.

This chain connects TRBV5-3 to TRBJ1-1; 9 bases fit TRBD1. TRBV5-3 counts as an open reading frame of uncertain function. The CDR3 is 16 residues long. V lost 0 bases, J lost 4 bases, and 7 bases stayed unmatched. CDR3: CARSLGDRATATEAFF. CDR3 bases: TGTGCCAGAAGCTTGGGGGACAGGGCTACGGCCACTGAAGCTTTCTTT.

The gene calls are TRBV6-6 and TRBJ2-7; unclear D gene. In germline, CDR1 is MNHNY, CDR2 SVGAGI (reference sequence). V lost 2 bases and J lost 1, with 9 bases in between. CDR3 length: 14 amino acids. The CDR3 bases are TGTGCCAGCAGTTACGGAGCAGATTCCTACGAGCAGTACTTC. Its translation is CASSYGADSYEQYF.

This chain joins TRBV5-1 and TRBJ1-1; the match to TRBD1 covers 7 bases. Germline CDR1 is SGHRS and CDR2 is YFSETQ. Trimming cost V 4 bases and J 6 bases; bases outside gene matches: 9. This CDR3 contains 14 residues. As DNA, the CDR3 is TGCGCCAGCAGCCAGGGGACAGCCCACGCTGAAGCTTTCTTT. Its translation is CASSQGTAHAEAFF.

This chain links TRBV28 with TRBJ1-5; 7 bases map to TRBD1. The V segment lost 5 bases and the J segment 6 bases; nucleotides outside the gene matches: 13. Germline V gene lookup returns CDR1 MDHEN and CDR2 SYDVKM. The CDR3 covers 16 residues. The CDR3 DNA sequence: TGTGCCAGCAGTCCTACAGGGGTGGGTAGATTTCAGCCCCAGCATTTT. Translated, it gives CASSPTGVGRFQPQHF.

The chain employs TRBV9 and TRBJ2-3; TRBD1 might be the D (8 bases). Germline values: CDR1 SGDLS, CDR2 YYNGEE. Trimming removed 4 bases at V and 5 bases at J, with 17 bases between. This CDR3 has 15 residues. CDR3 amino acids: CASSSGNRGGDTQYF. The DNA of the CDR3 is TGTGCCAGCAGCTCCGGAAACAGGGGGGGAGATACGCAGTATTTT.

This clone was seen only once. The J gene is TRBJ2-3, the V gene TRBV7-2; 14 nucleotides match TRBD2. The V segment lost 5 bases and the J segment 3 bases; nucleotides outside the gene matches: 7. This CDR3 has 17 amino acids. CDR1 and CDR2 from the germline V gene are SGHTA and FQGNSA. The CDR3 DNA sequence: TGTGCCAGCAGCAGAGGACTAGCGGGGGGTGTGACAGATACGCAGTATTTT. It encodes CASSRGLAGGVTDTQYF.

The chain uses TRBV12-5 and TRBJ2-1; perhaps TRBD1 as D (6 bases). Per germline, CDR1 LGHNT and CDR2 FRNRAP. The CDR3 covers 15 residues. V was shortened by 7 bases and J by 5 bases, with 18 bases between the two germline ends. CDR3 in DNA: TGTGCTAGTGCCCTTGGGTGGGGGCCGCACAATGAGCAGTTCTTC. Translated, it gives CASALGWGPHNEQFF.

J is TRBJ2-5 and V is TRBV11-2, with 14 bases fitting TRBD2. The CDR3 has 18 amino acids. J gave up 5 bases and V 0 bases, and 8 bases lay outside the gene matches. CDR1 and CDR2 from the germline V gene are SGHAT and FQNNGV. The CDR3 DNA reads TGTGCCAGCAGCTTAGATCAGCCGGGACTAGCGGGGGTCGAGACCCAGTACTTC. Protein sequence: CASSLDQPGLAGVETQYF.

V is TRBV18 and J is TRBJ1-2; a weak D match, TRBD1 (5 bases). The germline V gene has CDR1 KGHSH and CDR2 LQKENI. The V and J ends lost 4 bases and 10 bases respectively, with 16 bases between them. The CDR3 spans 13 residues. Here the CDR3 reads CASSRMEEGPYTF. The CDR3 region has the DNA TGTGCCAGCTCACGCATGGAGGAGGGGCCCTACACCTTC.

This clone was recorded only once. The chain employs TRBV11-3 and TRBJ2-1, with 8 bases matching TRBD2. V lost 4 bases to trimming and J lost 3 bases; unmatched junction nucleotides: 8. Germline-derived CDR1 and CDR2 are SGHNT and YENEEA. The CDR3 is 16 amino acids. The CDR3 DNA is TGTGCCAGCAGCTCCAGCGGGGGCCGCTACTACAATGAGCAGTTCTTC. Protein sequence: CASSSSGGRYYNEQFF.

Concerning this clone: At one end the junction does not follow the germline gene, possibly because of a read error. The V gene is TRBV5-8, the J gene TRBJ2-1, with 10 positions matching TRBD2. The CDR3 is 15 amino acids. Germline values: CDR1 SGHTS, CDR2 YDEGEE. CDR3: CASRNGLAVYNGQFF. As DNA, the CDR3 is TGTGCCAGCCGAAACGGACTAGCGGTTTACAATGGGCAGTTCTTC.

This chain connects TRBV4-3 to TRBJ2-3; D may be TRBD2 (6 bases). This CDR3 comprises 20 residues. The germline gives CDR1 LGHNA, CDR2 YSLEER. Trimming took 0 bases from V and 0 from J, leaving 22 bases between them. The CDR3 DNA follows: TGCGCCAGCAGCCAAGAAGAGGATGCGGGGCTAGTTGGGAGCACAGATACGCAGTATTTT. Its translation is CASSQEEDAGLVGSTDTQYF.

The chain joins TRBV10-3 to TRBJ2-5, with 8 bases identical to TRBD2. There are 16 residues in the CDR3. Germline V gives CDR1 ENHRY, CDR2 SYGVKD. V was pared by 3 bases and J by 1 base, with 7 bases of the junction left unmatched. The CDR3: CAISEKLAGTQETQYF. For the CDR3, the DNA is TGTGCCATCAGTGAAAAGTTAGCGGGGACCCAAGAGACCCAGTACTTC.

The chain is built from TRBV5-4 and TRBJ2-1; 9 bases are a match to TRBD2. Germline loops: CDR1 SGHNT, CDR2 YYREEE (reference sequence). Unmatched junction bases numbered 14, after V lost 7 bases and J lost 3 bases. CDR3 size: 17 residues. The chain's CDR3 is CASQGPPLAGFYNEQFF. The CDR3 region has the DNA TGTGCCAGCCAGGGTCCCCCTCTAGCGGGGTTCTACAATGAGCAGTTCTTC.

As DNA, the CDR3 is TGTGCCAGCAGCCGATTCCGGGACAGGGGTCGTGGGACTGAAGCTTTCTTT. As protein: CASSRFRDRGRGTEAFF. This rearrangement joins TRBV5-4 to TRBJ1-1, with TRBD1 matching over 10 bases. Trimming took 4 bases from V and 5 from J; bases not matched to a gene: 14. The CDR3 sequence is 17 residues long. Per the germline V gene, CDR1 is SGHNT and CDR2 is YYREEE (reference sequence).

The V gene is TRBV25-1, the J gene TRBJ1-5; D not certain. Looked up from germline, CDR1 is MGHDK and CDR2 is SYGVNS. Trimming removed 2 bases at V and 0 bases at J, with 11 bases between. The CDR3 loop spans 16 amino acids. The CDR3 DNA reads as TGTGCCAGCAGTGAAGCAGGAGGGAGTAGCAATCAGCCCCAGCATTTT. Its translation is CASSEAGGSSNQPQHF.

The chain is built from TRBV5-4 and TRBJ2-7; 7 bases line up with TRBD1. The CDR3 sequence is 15 residues long. Looked up from germline, CDR1 is SGHNT and CDR2 is YYREEE (reference sequence). J gave up 7 bases and V 0 bases, and 10 bases lay outside the gene matches. This CDR3 is CASSLELGTEREQYF. DNA for the CDR3: TGTGCCAGCAGCTTGGAATTAGGGACAGAAAGAGAGCAGTACTTC.

CDR3 protein: CASSLGWEGVYEQYF. CDR3 DNA sequence: TGTGCCAGCAGCTTAGGATGGGAGGGGGTCTACGAGCAGTACTTC. J is TRBJ2-7 and V is TRBV11-2, with D possibly matching TRBD2 (7 bases). The germline V and J ends were trimmed by 1 base and 3 bases, with 13 bases remaining between them. The CDR3 consists of 15 residues. Germline CDR1 SGHAT, CDR2 FQNNGV.

On this clone itself: Other DNA sequences within the sample encode an identical CDR3. The chain carries TRBV2 and TRBJ1-6; 9 positions match TRBD1. There are 14 residues in the CDR3. Germline loops: CDR1 SNHLY, CDR2 FYNNEI. After removal of 7 bases from V and 8 bases from J, the junction contained 6 bases not matched to a gene. The CDR3 bases are TGTGCCAGCAATAGGGGACAGGGTCATTCACCCCTCCACTTT. This sequence encodes CASNRGQGHSPLHF.